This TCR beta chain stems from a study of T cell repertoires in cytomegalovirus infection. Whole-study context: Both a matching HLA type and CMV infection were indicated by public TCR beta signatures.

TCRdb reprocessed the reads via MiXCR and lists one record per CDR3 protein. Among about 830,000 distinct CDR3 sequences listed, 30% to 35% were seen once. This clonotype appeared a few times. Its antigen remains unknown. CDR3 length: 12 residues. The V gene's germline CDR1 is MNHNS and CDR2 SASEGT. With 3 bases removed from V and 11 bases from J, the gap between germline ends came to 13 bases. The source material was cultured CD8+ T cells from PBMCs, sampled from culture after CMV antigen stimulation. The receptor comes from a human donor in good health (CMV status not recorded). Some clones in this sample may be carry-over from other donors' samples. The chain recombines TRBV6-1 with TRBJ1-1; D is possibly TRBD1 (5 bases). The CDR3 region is CASSDRGRWAFF. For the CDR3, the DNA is TGTGCCAGCAGTGATCGGGGGAGGTGGGCTTTCTTT.